The 15 T cell receptor beta chains below were found in one sample sequenced in a study of PD-1 blockade in mismatch repair-deficient tumors. Here immunoSEQ multiplex PCR was the method, and the copy in TCRdb shows in-frame clones only, minus some. The data contain some 66,000 clones, more than 70% of them singletons. Sequences were derived from peripheral blood, sampled 52 weeks after starting pembrolizumab. The source of these receptors is an adult with mismatch repair-deficient cancer.

V gene TRBV7-9 combines with J gene TRBJ2-1; 9 bases fit TRBD2. CDR1 and CDR2 from the germline V gene are SEHNR and FQNEAQ (reference sequence). V lost 1 base, J lost 5 bases, and 3 bases stayed unmatched. This CDR3 is built from 15 residues. This chain's CDR3 is CASSLVIAGDNEQFF. The CDR3 bases are TGTGCCAGCAGCTTAGTAATAGCGGGGGACAATGAGCAGTTCTTC. Filled out from reference TRBV7-9 and TRBJ2-1, the complete variable domain reads DTGVSQNPRHKITKRGQNVTFRCDPISEHNRLYWYRQTLGQGPEFLTYFQNEAQLEKSRLLSDRFSAERPKGSFSTLEIQRTEQGDSAMYLCASSLVIAGDNEQFFGPGTRLTVL.

This chain joins TRBV25-1 and TRBJ1-5; tentative D call: TRBD1 (5 bases). The CDR3 covers 14 residues. The ends were cut back, 2 bases at V and 4 bases at J, with 9 bases in the middle. Germline CDR1 is MGHDK and CDR2 is SYGVNS. CDR3 region: CASSEIRANQPQHF. Written as DNA, the CDR3 is TGTGCCAGCAGTGAAATCAGGGCAAATCAGCCCCAGCATTTT.

The gene calls are TRBV19 and TRBJ2-2; D is ambiguous. Per germline, CDR1 LNHDA and CDR2 SQIVND (reference sequence). The CDR3 loop spans 15 amino acids. Trimming took off 2 bases at V and 4 bases at J, with 11 bases between the two ends. CDR3 DNA sequence: TGTGCCAGTAGTATAACCCCGACGTTCACCGGGGAGCTGTTTTTT. Residues: CASSITPTFTGELFF. Looking up the rest from reference TRBV19 and TRBJ2-2 gives the full variable domain: DGGITQSPKYLFRKEGQNVTLSCEQNLNHDAMYWYRQDPGQGLRLIYYSQIVNDFQKGDIAEGYSVSREKKESFPLTVTSAQKNPTAFYLCASSITPTFTGELFFGEGSRLTVL.

V gene TRBV29-1 combines with J gene TRBJ2-7; TRBD1 agrees at 8 bases. CDR3 length equals 16 residues. Germline trimming cut 6 bases from V and 5 bases from J; bases unmatched to any gene: 18. Germline CDR1 and CDR2: SQVTM and ANQGSEA. DNA of the CDR3: TGCAGCGTCGAAACAATAAGGACAGGGATGGATCACGAGCAGTACTTC. Its translation is CSVETIRTGMDHEQYF.

The chain joins TRBV6-1 to TRBJ2-7, with D hard to call. Germline CDR1 reads MNHNS; CDR2 reads SASEGT. This CDR3 is built from 11 residues. V was pared by 6 bases and J by 7 bases, with 10 bases between. CDR3 DNA: TGTGCCAGCAGAGATAGACCGGAGCAGTACTTC. Its protein is CASRDRPEQYF.

This chain connects TRBV5-4 to TRBJ2-2, with unresolved D. The V and J ends lost 4 bases and 2 bases respectively, with 9 bases between them. The germline CDR1 and CDR2 sequences are SGHNT and YYREEE (reference sequence). The CDR3 covers 14 residues. CDR3 in amino acids: CASSPATNTGELFF. The CDR3 nucleotides read TGTGCCAGCAGCCCGGCGACAAACACCGGGGAGCTGTTTTTT.

The V call is TRBV4-1, the J call TRBJ2-7; no clear D. Trimming left V 1 base short and J 6 bases short, with 7 bases between. The CDR3 extends over 12 amino acids. Germline lookup yields CDR1 MGHRA and CDR2 YSYEKL. CDR3 DNA sequence: TGCGCCAGCAGCCAAGGGGGTAGCGAGCAGTACTTC. Its translation: CASSQGGSEQYF.

A few counts support this clone. The chain joins TRBV5-1 to TRBJ1-1; 8 nucleotides match TRBD1. The CDR3 sequence is 13 residues long. Germline V gives CDR1 SGHRS, CDR2 YFSETQ. The J segment lost 6 bases and the V segment lost 5 bases, leaving 6 bases of the junction unmatched. The CDR3 bases are TGCGCCAGCAGGTCGGACAGGGTTCCTGAAGCTTTCTTT. This translates into CASRSDRVPEAFF.

V and J are TRBV4-3 and TRBJ2-1; TRBD2 aligns across 13 bases. Germline CDR1 reads LGHNA; CDR2 reads YSLEER. The CDR3 sequence is 17 residues long. The trim removed 3 bases at V and 4 bases at J, leaving 6 bases unmatched. The CDR3 DNA sequence: TGCGCCAGCAGCCAGGACGGACTAGCGGGGGAATACAATGAGCAGTTCTTC. This translates into CASSQDGLAGEYNEQFF.

V and J are TRBV6-5 and TRBJ2-1, with TRBD2 matching 7 bases. The CDR3 contains 15 residues. Germline V gene sequence: CDR1 MNHEY, CDR2 SVGAGI. V was pared by 0 bases and J by 7 bases, with 6 bases of the junction left unmatched. The CDR3 DNA is TGTGCCAGCAGTTACTCATTGCGGGGGTTGAATGAGCAGTTCTTC. As protein: CASSYSLRGLNEQFF.

The gene calls are TRBV5-6 and TRBJ1-1; possible D gene TRBD1, 5 bases. Germline lookup yields CDR1 SGHDT and CDR2 YYEEEE. This CDR3 contains 15 residues. The V and J ends lost 1 base and 5 bases respectively, with 15 bases between them. The CDR3 loop is CASSLYGGPRTEAFF. CDR3 bases: TGTGCCAGCAGCTTGTATGGGGGACCGAGGACTGAAGCTTTCTTT.

The chain carries TRBV30 and TRBJ1-5; 7 bases match TRBD1. The CDR3 extends over 15 amino acids. Germline CDR1 is GTSNPN and CDR2 is SVGIG (reference sequence). J was trimmed by 5 bases and V by 0 bases; bases with no gene match: 7. CDR3 region: CAWSVSDRIDQPQHF. CDR3 DNA sequence: TGTGCCTGGAGTGTTTCGGACAGGATAGATCAGCCCCAGCATTTT.

V is TRBV7-2 and J is TRBJ2-7; no definite D call. V was trimmed by 0 bases and J by 0 bases, leaving 9 bases between them. The germline V gene has CDR1 SGHTA and CDR2 FQGNSA. The CDR3 totals 15 residues. The CDR3 coding sequence is TGTGCCAGCAGCTTAGCTACGTTCTTCTCCTACGAGCAGTACTTC. As protein: CASSLATFFSYEQYF.

The chain couples TRBV27 to TRBJ2-7, with D unclear. CDR1 and CDR2 (germline): MNHEY, SMNVEV (reference sequence). Deletions cut 3 bases from V and 6 bases from J, with 15 bases between. This CDR3 has 14 amino acids. The CDR3 coding sequence is TGTGCCAGCAGTTTGGTGCTGATGGGGTCCGAGCAGTACTTC. Protein: CASSLVLMGSEQYF.

The V and J genes are TRBV11-2 and TRBJ2-3; D is uncertain. V was shortened by 4 bases and J by 2 bases, with 13 bases between the two germline ends. Per the germline V gene, CDR1 is SGHAT and CDR2 is FQNNGV. This CDR3 region has 15 residues. CDR3: CASSSSVGVTDTQYF. CDR3 in DNA: TGTGCCAGCAGCTCTTCGGTGGGTGTCACAGATACGCAGTATTTT. The full variable domain, in which reference TRBV11-2 and TRBJ2-3 provide the parts outside the CDR3, is EAGVAQSPRYKIIEKRQSVAFWCNPISGHATLYWYQQILGQGPKLLIQFQNNGVVDDSQLPKDRFSAERLKGVDSTLKIQPAKLEDSAVYLCASSSSVGVTDTQYFGPGTRLTVL.